This entry features one TCR beta chain sequence. What it binds is not known. These data belong to a study of vaccination and CD4 T cells after COVID-19. Study overall: Post-COVID samples had a sampling time that fell a median approximately 97 days after diagnosis (range 35 to 161). Control cultures used a CEFX viral epitope pool, an HIV-1 Nef peptide pool, or no peptide.

J gave up 3 bases and V 4 bases, and 5 bases lay outside the gene matches. CDR3 length equals 15 residues. Germline V gives CDR1 SGHNT, CDR2 YENEEA. The Oncomine TCR Beta short-read assay was applied to DNA of cultured CD4+ T cells. Each CDR3 protein gets one entry after TCRdb re-called the PCR reads with MiXCR. The sample lists 11,000 or so distinct CDR3 sequences, roughly 26% occurring once. As to treatment: approximately 10-day PBMC culture with coronavirus spike peptide pools or control peptides (ViraFEST assay). ViraFEST sequenced TCRs after peptide-pool expansion of antigen-specific T cells. The sequence came from a human donor with COVID-19. The specimen sequenced was cultured CD4+ T cells from blood. V usage is TRBV11-3 and J usage is TRBJ2-3, with 9 nucleotides matching TRBD1. CDR3 protein: CASSSRTGATDTQYF. CDR3 coding DNA: TGTGCCAGCAGCTCACGGACAGGGGCGACAGATACGCAGTATTTT.